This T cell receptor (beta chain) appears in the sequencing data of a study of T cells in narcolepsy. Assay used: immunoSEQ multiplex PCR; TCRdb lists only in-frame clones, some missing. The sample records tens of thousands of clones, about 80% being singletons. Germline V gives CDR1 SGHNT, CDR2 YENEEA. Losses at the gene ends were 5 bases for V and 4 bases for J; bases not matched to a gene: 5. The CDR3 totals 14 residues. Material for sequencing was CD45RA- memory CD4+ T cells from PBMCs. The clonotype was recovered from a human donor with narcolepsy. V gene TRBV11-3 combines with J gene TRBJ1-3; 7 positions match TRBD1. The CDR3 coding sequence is TGTGCCAGCAGCGACAGGGTAATCGGAAACACCATATATTTT. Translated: CASSDRVIGNTIYF.